Below are 19 T cell receptor beta chains sequenced from a single sample in a study of shared clonotypes between healthy human individuals. Here immunoSEQ multiplex PCR was the method, and the copy in TCRdb shows in-frame clones only, minus some. The sample holds about 2 million clones, approximately 95% seen once. In the naive CD8 group, cells lacked CD45RO and were positively selected for CCR7, so terminally differentiated effector memory CD45RA+ cells were left out. The sequencing sample was made of naive CD8+ T cells sorted from blood. The receptors originated from a man between 18 and 29 years old in good health.

Details on this clone: This specimen includes other DNA sequences encoding the same CDR3. The V and J genes are TRBV6-5 and TRBJ2-7, with a weak D call TRBD2 (5 bases). The CDR3 is made up of 14 amino acids. Germline CDR1 is MNHEY and CDR2 is SVGAGI. Deletions cut 0 bases from V and 3 bases from J, with 9 bases between. In DNA, the CDR3 is TGTGCCAGCAGTTACTCTCCAGGAGGCTACGAGCAGTACTTC. Translated: CASSYSPGGYEQYF.

The genes are TRBV2 and TRBJ2-2; D perhaps matches TRBD2 (6 bases). V lost 8 bases and J lost 5, with 9 bases in between. CDR1 is SNHLY, CDR2 FYNNEI, per germline. The CDR3 totals 12 residues. Here the CDR3 DNA reads TGTGCCAGCGGAGGGGTGACCGGGGAGCTGTTTTTT. Amino acids: CASGGVTGELFF.

V gene TRBV30 combines with J gene TRBJ2-3; D perhaps matches TRBD2 (7 bases). Trimming stripped 8 bases from V and 3 bases from J, with 18 bases between. The CDR3 consists of 14 residues. In germline, CDR1 is GTSNPN, CDR2 SVGIG (reference sequence). DNA for the CDR3: TGTGCCGTTGGAGGGGGGGATCGAACAGATACGCAGTATTTT. Encoded protein: CAVGGGDRTDTQYF. Supplemented by reference TRBV30 and TRBJ2-3, the full variable domain reads SQTIHQWPATLVQPVGSPLSLECTVEGTSNPNLYWYRQAAGRGLQLLFYSVGIGQISSEVPQNLSASRPQDRQFILSSKKLLLSDSGFYLCAVGGGDRTDTQYFGPGTRLTVL.

The V call is TRBV28, the J call TRBJ1-1; D not certain. The length of the CDR3 is 14 residues. Trimming left V 3 bases short and J 5 bases short, with 13 bases between. Looked up from germline, CDR1 is MDHEN and CDR2 is SYDVKM. CDR3 amino acids: CASSFKLGITEAFF. For the CDR3, the DNA is TGTGCCAGCAGTTTTAAATTGGGGATTACTGAAGCTTTCTTT.

The chain carries TRBV21-1 and TRBJ1-6; TRBD1 was called by the table and not checked on the DNA. TRBV21-1 is annotated as a pseudogene. The CDR3 consists of 14 residues. The CDR3 spells CASSVAAGKSPLHF. CDR3 bases: TGTGCCAGCAGCGTCGCGGCAGGGAAATCACCCCTCCACTTT.

The gene calls are TRBV28 and TRBJ2-3; 9 bases fit TRBD2. This CDR3 has 16 amino acids. The V segment lost 4 bases and the J segment 1 base; nucleotides outside the gene matches: 6. Per the germline V gene, CDR1 is MDHEN and CDR2 is SYDVKM. Here the CDR3 reads CASSSSERGGTDTQYF. CDR3 bases: TGTGCCAGCAGTTCGAGTGAGCGGGGGGGCACAGATACGCAGTATTTT.

In DNA form, the CDR3 reads TGTGCCAGCAGTTACGGACAGGGCCCTGAAGCTTTCTTT. It codes for CASSYGQGPEAFF. This chain connects TRBV6-5 to TRBJ1-1; 8 bases are shared with TRBD1. CDR3 length: 13 residues. The germline V gene has CDR1 MNHEY and CDR2 SVGAGI. The J segment lost 6 bases and the V segment lost 2 bases, leaving 2 bases of the junction unmatched.

Details on this clone: Within the sample, other DNA sequences also encode this same CDR3. The gene calls are TRBV4-3 and TRBJ2-7, with 10 bases that match TRBD1. The trim removed 4 bases at V and 2 bases at J, leaving 2 bases unmatched. Germline CDR1 is LGHNA and CDR2 is YSLEER. CDR3 length: 14 amino acids. CDR3 in amino acids: CASSLGQGTYEQYF. DNA of the CDR3: TGCGCCAGCAGCCTGGGACAGGGGACCTACGAGCAGTACTTC.

This chain connects TRBV5-1 to TRBJ2-3; no clear D. The CDR3 has 16 residues. Trimming took 0 bases from V and 2 from J, leaving 13 bases between them. Germline V gives CDR1 SGHRS, CDR2 YFSETQ. The CDR3 protein is CASSLAVQPLTDTQYF. The CDR3 nucleotides are TGCGCCAGCAGCTTGGCGGTTCAACCTCTCACAGATACGCAGTATTTT.

With regard to this clone: One end of the junction fails to match germline, which may point to a read error. V and J are TRBV7-7 and TRBJ2-2, with D maybe TRBD1 (5 bases). The CDR3 contains 14 residues. CDR1 and CDR2 from the germline V gene are SSHAT and FNYEAQ (reference sequence). The CDR3 nucleotides are TGTGCTAGCAGCTTAACTAAGGGGACCGGGGAGCTGTTTTTT. Its protein product is CASSLTKGTGELFF.

The rearrangement joins TRBV7-9 to TRBJ2-1; 7 bases map to TRBD2. Losses at the gene ends were 7 bases for V and 0 bases for J; bases not matched to a gene: 3. The CDR3 covers 14 residues. From germline, CDR1 is SEHNR and CDR2 FQNEAQ (reference sequence). The CDR3, as DNA: TGTGCCAGCACGGGCGGGAGCTCCTACAATGAGCAGTTCTTC. It translates to CASTGGSSYNEQFF.

CDR3 residues: CASSQDQQGAYNSPLHF. The CDR3 region has the DNA TGCGCCAGCAGCCAAGACCAACAGGGGGCCTATAATTCACCCCTCCACTTT. This sequence joins TRBV4-1 and TRBJ1-6, with 8 positions matching TRBD1. There are 17 residues in the CDR3. Germline CDR1 is MGHRA and CDR2 is YSYEKL. The V gene end was trimmed by 0 bases and the J gene end by 2 bases; junction bases not matched to a gene: 3.

The V and J genes are TRBV5-6 and TRBJ2-3; D is undetermined. The germline gives CDR1 SGHDT, CDR2 YYEEEE. This CDR3 has 16 residues. Trimming stripped 0 bases from V and 1 base from J, with 12 bases between. The CDR3 DNA reads as TGTGCCAGCAGCTTGGGCGGCGGAGATGGCACAGATACGCAGTATTTT. Protein product: CASSLGGGDGTDTQYF.

The gene calls are TRBV5-1 and TRBJ2-1; 8 nucleotides align to TRBD1. The CDR3 extends over 15 amino acids. V dropped 0 bases and J dropped 7; count of bases not matched to a gene: 6. Germline V gene lookup returns CDR1 SGHRS and CDR2 YFSETQ. The CDR3 region has the DNA TGCGCCAGCAGCTTGGAGCAGGGGGCTCGGAATGAGCAGTTCTTC. It is translated as CASSLEQGARNEQFF.

The chain uses TRBV6-5 and TRBJ1-6, with D tentatively TRBD1 (6 bases). V was cut by 4 bases and J by 9 bases, with 13 bases left in between. Looked up from germline, CDR1 is MNHEY and CDR2 is SVGAGI. CDR3 length: 14 residues. The CDR3: CASSFRGRGSPLHF. CDR3 DNA: TGTGCCAGCAGTTTCAGGGGACGGGGTTCACCCCTCCACTTT.

The chain is built from TRBV10-3 and TRBJ2-7; the match to TRBD1 covers 10 bases. Germline assignment: CDR1 ENHRY and CDR2 SYGVKD. The V and J ends lost 11 bases and 0 bases, in that order; junction bases with no gene match: 13. This CDR3 spans 16 amino acids. CDR3 protein: CAGDRGFPSRSYEQYF. The DNA of the CDR3 is TGTGCCGGGGACAGGGGCTTTCCTTCCCGCTCCTACGAGCAGTACTTC.

The genes are TRBV4-3 and TRBJ2-7, with 7 bases lining up with TRBD1. Per the germline V gene, CDR1 is LGHNA and CDR2 is YSLEER. This CDR3 comprises 16 residues. Trimming removed 3 bases from V and 2 bases from J; junction bases left unmatched: 10. The CDR3 loop is CASSQALTGSAYEQYF. CDR3 in DNA: TGCGCCAGCAGCCAGGCCCTGACAGGGTCGGCCTACGAGCAGTACTTC.

The rearrangement uses TRBV5-5 and TRBJ1-5; D ambiguous. The germline V gene has CDR1 SGHKS and CDR2 YYEKEE (reference sequence). The CDR3 runs to 15 residues. The germline V and J ends were trimmed by 0 bases and 4 bases, with 11 bases remaining between them. The CDR3 sequence is CASSLEGGGNQPQHF. CDR3 coding DNA: TGTGCCAGCAGCTTGGAGGGTGGAGGAAATCAGCCCCAGCATTTT.

This chain uses TRBV27 with TRBJ1-1; 7 bases map to TRBD1. The CDR3 runs to 16 residues. CDR1 is MNHEY and CDR2 is SMNVEV in the germline V gene (reference sequence). Trimming took 4 bases from V and 3 from J; bases not matched to a gene: 11. The CDR3 nucleotides are TGTGCCAGCAGTTCCATCCCCAGCAGGGGGGACACTGAAGCTTTCTTT. It translates to CASSSIPSRGDTEAFF.